This T cell receptor beta chain was sequenced during a study of molecular identifiers for immune sequencing clone quantification. V was shortened by 1 base and J by 0 bases, with 6 bases between the two germline ends. The CDR3 runs to 14 residues. Germline V CDR1 and CDR2: SGHAT, FQNNGV. TCRdb itself ran the PCR reads through MiXCR, one entry per CDR3 protein. The data hold approximately 550,000 distinct CDR3 sequences, with around 23% observed a single time. The chain is built from TRBV11-2 and TRBJ1-1; D unresolved. The receptor comes from a human donor in good health. Some libraries in this study had Jurkat cell RNA spiked in. The sequencing sample was made of naive CD8+ T cells from blood, with Jurkat cell RNA spiked in. Noted subset: FACS-sorted CD8+CD4-CCR7+CD45RA+ naive T cells. CDR3 loop: CASSLVPVNTEAFF. DNA for the CDR3: TGTGCCAGCAGCTTAGTTCCAGTGAACACTGAAGCTTTCTTT.